This T cell receptor (beta chain) stems from a study of blood T cells in healthy people across ages (dated by TCRdb to the mid-2010s). Regarding the study in general: Template switching captured roughly one uniquely barcoded TCR beta cDNA molecule per two T cells in model experiments. The study measured age-related changes in TCR beta repertoire diversity using deep sequencing normalized with unique cDNA molecular identifiers. The donors were divided into four age groups: young (average around 16 years), middle-aged (roughly 40), aged (roughly 60) and long-lived (around 80). Donors of different ages were randomly distributed across sequencing lanes to avoid experimental bias. For two donors (one aged 18 to 29 and one aged 80 or older), the study analyzed two additional independent replicas of 1 million unique cDNA reads from the same blood draw. The investigation overall reported the following: Since profiling was done on bulk unsorted PBMCs, naive and antigen-experienced compartments could not be conclusively compared. The long-lived group showed more naive CD4+ T cells, fewer expanded clones and increased TCR diversity than the aged group, suggesting age selection. A strong correlation was found between observed TCR beta diversity and the percentage of naive T cells measured by flow cytometry. Estimates of total diversity based on one million sequenced T cells were regarded as lower bounds and as underestimates. As age increased, observed TCR beta diversity per million T cells dropped in a roughly linear way, and a significant reduction was already evident by age around 41. Because the CMV infection status of the donors was unknown, age-related changes in expanded clonotypes may potentially have been confounded.

Notes on this clonotype: What antigen it recognizes has not been identified. No much larger clone exists at a distance of one base, and base qualities are not known.

Systemically healthy Caucasian individuals from Russia, over 30 in total and aged roughly 6 to 95 years, were included as donors. Ten milliliters of peripheral blood were drawn from each donor into EDTA-treated Vacutainer tubes. Ficoll-Paque density-gradient centrifugation was used to isolate PBMCs, with at least 6 million per sample. Trizol reagent was used to extract total RNA from the PBMCs, yielding at least 5 micrograms per sample. For every donor, flow cytometry on a PBMC aliquot measured the percentage of naive CD45RAhigh/CD27high T cells. Library preparation was by 5' RACE. These reads were obtained on an Illumina HiSeq 2500. A second roughly 6 to 11 cycle PCR used a sample-barcoded 5' primer and a J-beta primer mix. Each TCR beta cDNA molecule received a unique molecular identifier from a template-switch 5' adaptor carrying 12 random nucleotides. Each sample yielded at least 2.5 million CDR3-containing paired-end reads. First-strand cDNA synthesis was performed from all RNA using the Mint cDNA synthesis kit, with priming by a TRBC-specific oligonucleotide. All cDNA was treated with uracil-DNA glycosylase and then went through a first 18-cycle PCR with the universal primers M1SS and BC2_uni_R. In the authors' own workflow: Normalization of each sample was performed by random selection of 1 million high-quality reads, each carrying a distinct molecular identifier. Instead of being binned into consensus sequences, reads with shared molecular identifiers were discarded. MiTCR, run with a Q25 quality threshold and the strictest error-elimination algorithm, handled CDR3 identification, clonotype clustering and error correction. A nonparametric unseen species model using Euler transformation provided a lower-bound estimate of total TCR beta diversity. TCRdb ran its own pipeline on the public reads, namely fastp trimming at Q25 and MiXCR clone calling, and kept in-frame beta chains. Rows are unified per CDR3 protein, each entry keeping the most common DNA and genes. The V and J calls, along with clone size, are taken from TCRdb and not from the paper's own processing. This sample comprises 650,000 to 1,000,000 distinct CDR3 sequences, about 34% of them detected only once. Jointly, the top ten make up roughly 13% of the sample.

Germline trimming: 0 bases from V, 0 bases from J; junction bases outside gene matches: 11. Taken from the germline V gene, the CDR1 and CDR2 loops are MNHEY and SVGAGI. Its CDR3 holds 19 amino acids, cysteine through phenylalanine. Solely the CDR3 DNA is kept, with 57 bases framed from the first base. The V gene is TRBV6-5 and the J gene is TRBJ1-5, and TRBD1 matches 7 of the central bases. Sample: blood. This TCR came from a man in his late teens or twenties in good health. This receptor carries the CDR3 CASSYSSGTDTYSNQPQHF. DNA sequence: TGTGCCAGCAGTTACTCGAGCGGGACAGACACTTATAGCAATCAGCCCCAGCATTTT.